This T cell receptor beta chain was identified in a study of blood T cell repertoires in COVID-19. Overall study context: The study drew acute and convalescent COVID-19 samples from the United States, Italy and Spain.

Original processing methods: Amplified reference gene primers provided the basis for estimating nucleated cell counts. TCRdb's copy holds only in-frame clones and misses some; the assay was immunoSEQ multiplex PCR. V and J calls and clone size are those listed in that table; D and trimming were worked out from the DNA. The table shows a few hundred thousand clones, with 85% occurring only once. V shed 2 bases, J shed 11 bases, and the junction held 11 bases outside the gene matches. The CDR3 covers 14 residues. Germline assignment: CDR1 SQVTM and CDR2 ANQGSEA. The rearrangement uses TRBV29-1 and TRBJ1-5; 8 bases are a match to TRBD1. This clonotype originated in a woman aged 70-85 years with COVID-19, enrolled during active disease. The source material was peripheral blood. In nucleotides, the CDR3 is TGCAGCGTTGAAACAGGGGGATCGCTAGGGGCCCAGCATTTT. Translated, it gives CSVETGGSLGAQHF.